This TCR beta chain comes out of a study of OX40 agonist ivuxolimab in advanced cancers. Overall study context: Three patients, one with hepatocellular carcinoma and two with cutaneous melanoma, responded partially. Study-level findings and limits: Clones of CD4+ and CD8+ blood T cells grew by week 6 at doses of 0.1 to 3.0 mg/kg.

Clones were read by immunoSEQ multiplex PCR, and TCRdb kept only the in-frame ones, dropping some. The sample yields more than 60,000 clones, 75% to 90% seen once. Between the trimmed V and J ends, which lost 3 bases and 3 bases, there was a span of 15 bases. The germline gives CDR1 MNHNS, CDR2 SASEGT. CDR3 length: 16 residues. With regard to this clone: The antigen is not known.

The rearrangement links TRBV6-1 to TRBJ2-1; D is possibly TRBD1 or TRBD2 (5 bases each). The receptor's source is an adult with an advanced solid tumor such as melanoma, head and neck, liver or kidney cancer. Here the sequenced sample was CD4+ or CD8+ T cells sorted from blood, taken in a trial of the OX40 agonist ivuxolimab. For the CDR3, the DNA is TGTGCCAGCAGTGACTTCCTAGGGACCGACTACAATGAGCAGTTCTTC. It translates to CASSDFLGTDYNEQFF.